This passage covers 13 T cell receptor beta chains from one sample sequenced in a study of blood T cell repertoires in COVID-19. The assay was immunoSEQ multiplex PCR, and TCRdb's table has in-frame clones only and misses some. The sample includes under 300,000 clones, about 88% of them seen just once. The sample comprised peripheral blood. Source of these receptors: a human donor with COVID-19, enrolled during active disease. The donor label of this sample is uncertain.

This sequence joins TRBV11-2 and TRBJ2-7; D remains ambiguous. Trimming pared 0 bases from V and 2 bases from J, leaving 20 bases between. The V gene's germline CDR1 is SGHAT and CDR2 FQNNGV. CDR3 length: 18 amino acids. CDR3: CASSLELAGSTTTYEQYF. CDR3 nucleotide sequence: TGTGCCAGCAGCTTAGAATTGGCTGGCAGTACTACTACCTACGAGCAGTACTTC.

The J gene is TRBJ1-4, the V gene TRBV27; 7 bases agree with TRBD1. Germline V gives CDR1 MNHEY, CDR2 SMNVEV (reference sequence). The CDR3 runs 14 residues. V lost 4 bases and J lost 11; bases outside the gene matches: 10. The CDR3 bases are TGTGCCAGCAGTTCACCCAGTACAGGGGAGAAACTGTTTTTT. It encodes CASSSPSTGEKLFF.

The V gene is TRBV4-1, the J gene TRBJ2-3; D gene uncertain. The CDR3 has 14 amino acids. V lost 4 bases, J lost 2 bases, and 10 bases lay in between. CDR1 and CDR2 (germline): MGHRA, YSYEKL. CDR3 in amino acids: CASSPPIATDTQYF. The CDR3 region has the DNA TGCGCCAGCAGCCCTCCGATAGCCACAGATACGCAGTATTTT.

The chain recombines TRBV28 with TRBJ1-1; possibly TRBD1 for D (5 bases). The V end lost 10 bases, the J end lost 1 base, and 13 bases lay between the germline ends. The CDR3 is made up of 13 amino acids. Looked up from germline, CDR1 is MDHEN and CDR2 is SYDVKM. The CDR3 DNA reads TGTGCCACAATAACAGGAGCGAACACTGAAGCTTTCTTT. It is translated as CATITGANTEAFF.

This clone was counted between two and nine times. The J gene is TRBJ2-5, the V gene TRBV19; possible D gene TRBD1, 6 bases. CDR1 is LNHDA and CDR2 is SQIVND in the germline V gene (reference sequence). The ends were cut back, 5 bases at V and 4 bases at J, with 14 bases in the middle. CDR3 size: 14 residues. CDR3 in DNA: TGTGCCAGTAGTGGCTCCAGGGGAATAGAGACCCAGTACTTC. This gives the protein CASSGSRGIETQYF.

The chain links TRBV19 to TRBJ1-5; D unclear. The CDR3 is made up of 16 amino acids. Trimming took off 1 base at V and 6 bases at J, with 16 bases between the two ends. The germline V gene has CDR1 LNHDA and CDR2 SQIVND (reference sequence). As DNA, the CDR3 is TGTGCCAGTAGTATAGGGGAGGATCATCTGGGTCAGCCCCAGCATTTT. Its protein product is CASSIGEDHLGQPQHF.

The chain uses TRBV3-1 (or the pseudogene TRBV3-2) and TRBJ1-2; 7 positions agree with TRBD1. With 6 bases clipped from V and 4 bases from J, the junction kept 11 bases outside the gene matches. Germline V gene data show CDR1 as LGHDT and CDR2 as YNNKEL (reference sequence). This CDR3 is built from 15 residues. DNA of the CDR3: TGTGCCAGCAGTCGTTCAGGGGGAGACCTCTATGGCTACACCTTC. Residues: CASSRSGGDLYGYTF.

V gene TRBV28 combines with J gene TRBJ2-2; TRBD2 is a possible D gene (5 bases). Germline loops: CDR1 MDHEN, CDR2 SYDVKM. This CDR3 has 14 residues. V lost 5 bases to trimming and J lost 7 bases, with 14 bases between them. The CDR3 DNA reads as TGTGCCAGCAGTCCGGTCGGGAAGGACGGGGAGCTGTTTTTT. Protein: CASSPVGKDGELFF.

This clone was counted only a few times. The chain uses TRBV12-3 or TRBV12-4 and TRBJ2-1; D is possibly TRBD1 (5 bases). Trimming removed 6 bases from V and 7 bases from J, with 10 bases in between. The CDR3 has 12 amino acids. The CDR3 region has the DNA TGTGCCAGCAGCAGGGCCGGGAATGAGCAGTTCTTC. Protein product: CASSRAGNEQFF.

The chain joins TRBV3-1 (or the pseudogene TRBV3-2) to TRBJ1-4, with D possibly matching TRBD1 (5 bases). The V and J ends lost 1 base and 4 bases respectively, with 16 bases between them. The CDR3 spans 17 residues. The germline V gene has CDR1 LGHDT and CDR2 YNNKEL (reference sequence). CDR3 nucleotide sequence: TGTGCCAGCAGCCAAGGAGTCCCGGACACCGGTAATGAAAAACTGTTTTTT. This encodes CASSQGVPDTGNEKLFF.

A note on this clone: The same CDR3 arises from other DNA sequences in this sample as well. This sequence joins TRBV12-3 or TRBV12-4 and TRBJ2-3; D remains unclear. Trimming pared 0 bases from V and 6 bases from J, leaving 7 bases between. The length of the CDR3 is 13 residues. The CDR3 protein is CASSLASTDTQYF. The CDR3 DNA sequence: TGTGCCAGCAGTTTAGCTAGTACCGATACGCAGTATTTT.

The sample holds a few counts of this clone. The gene calls are TRBV6-4 and TRBJ2-3; D possibly corresponds to TRBD1 (6 bases). Between the trimmed V and J ends, which lost 4 bases and 2 bases, there was a span of 10 bases. Germline V CDR1 and CDR2: MRHNA, SNTAGT. The CDR3 covers 14 residues. CDR3 in amino acids: CASSARGFTDTQYF. The CDR3 bases are TGTGCCAGCAGTGCGAGGGGGTTCACAGATACGCAGTATTTT.

The CDR3 here is CASSFQQNQETQYF. In nucleotides, the CDR3 is TGTGCCAGCAGCTTTCAACAGAACCAAGAGACCCAGTACTTC. The chain links TRBV7-6 to TRBJ2-5; no clear D. CDR1 is SGHVS and CDR2 is FNYEAQ in the germline V gene. There are 14 residues in the CDR3. Trimming took off 3 bases at V and 0 bases at J, with 8 bases between the two ends.